This passage covers 16 T cell receptor beta chains from one sample sequenced in a study of T cell responses to AZD1222 COVID-19 vaccine. TCRdb's copy holds only in-frame clones and misses some; the assay was immunoSEQ multiplex PCR. The sample shows some 180,000 clones, 92% of them seen only once. The sample here was peripheral blood, taken on day 0 of AZD1222 vaccination. The source is an adult in good health.

The genes are TRBV2 and TRBJ2-7, with 10 nucleotides matching TRBD2. Trimming took 1 base from V and 2 from J; bases not matched to a gene: 8. Germline CDR1 SNHLY, CDR2 FYNNEI. The CDR3 is made up of 17 amino acids. Written as DNA, the CDR3 is TGTGCCAGCAGTGAAGGGGGACTAGCGAGGTCGGCCTACGAGCAGTACTTC. It codes for CASSEGGLARSAYEQYF. The variable domain in full, with the rest retrieved from reference TRBV2 and TRBJ2-7, is EPEVTQTPSHQVTQMGQEVILRCVPISNHLYFYWYRQILGQKVEFLVSFYNNEISEKSEIFDDQFSVERPDGSNFTLKIRSTKLEDSAMYFCASSEGGLARSAYEQYFGPGTRLTVT.

A few counts support this clone. The V call is TRBV29-1, the J call TRBJ1-1; D is uncertain. The germline gives CDR1 SQVTM, CDR2 ANQGSEA. The CDR3 length is 12 residues. The V gene lost 5 bases and the J gene lost 4 bases, with 11 bases spanning the gap. In DNA, the CDR3 is TGCAGCGTTCCCGCGTCGATCACTGAAGCTTTCTTT. Protein: CSVPASITEAFF.

The chain has TRBV19 and TRBJ2-2; 9 bases agree with TRBD1. The junction had 9 bases not matched to a gene; V was cut back by 4 bases and J by 6 bases. CDR3 length: 16 amino acids. Germline lookup yields CDR1 LNHDA and CDR2 SQIVND (reference sequence). The chain's CDR3 is CASSKPGQGRPGELFF. CDR3 bases: TGTGCCAGTAGTAAGCCGGGACAGGGTAGGCCCGGGGAGCTGTTTTTT.

This rearrangement joins TRBV11-2 to TRBJ2-2; TRBD2 is a possible D gene (7 bases). CDR1 is SGHAT and CDR2 is FQNNGV in the germline V gene. This CDR3 contains 15 residues. Trimming left V 5 bases short and J 4 bases short, with 14 bases between. The CDR3 region has the DNA TGTGCCAGCAGCCGAGGGGGGGCGGTCACCGGGGAGCTGTTTTTT. Its protein product is CASSRGGAVTGELFF.

The chain employs TRBV5-1 and TRBJ2-7; 8 bases agree with TRBD2. CDR3 length equals 14 residues. The V and J ends lost 0 bases and 4 bases, in that order; junction bases with no gene match: 3. The germline CDR1 and CDR2 sequences are SGHRS and YFSETQ. The CDR3 is CASSLALAAYEQYF. The CDR3 nucleotides read TGCGCCAGCAGCTTGGCACTAGCGGCGTACGAGCAGTACTTC.

The chain has TRBV13 and TRBJ1-5, with a possible D match to TRBD1 (6 bases). CDR1 and CDR2 from the germline V gene are PRHDT and FYEKMQ (reference sequence). The CDR3 is 14 amino acids. Trimming pared 5 bases from V and 3 bases from J, leaving 11 bases between. The CDR3 protein is CASSKTGINQPQHF. The CDR3 DNA is TGTGCCAGCAGCAAGACAGGTATCAATCAGCCCCAGCATTTT.

This clone was seen only once. The CDR3 here is CASSPGLLQETQYF. In nucleotides, the CDR3 is TGTGCCAGCTCACCGGGACTCCTACAAGAGACCCAGTACTTC. The rearrangement links TRBV18 to TRBJ2-5; TRBD2 might be the D (6 bases). CDR3 length: 14 amino acids. V lost 3 bases, J lost 2 bases, and 10 bases lay in between. The germline gives CDR1 KGHSH, CDR2 LQKENI.

The V call is TRBV19, the J call TRBJ2-1; D is possibly TRBD1 (5 bases). Germline V gene lookup returns CDR1 LNHDA and CDR2 SQIVND (reference sequence). Trimming left V 4 bases short and J 4 bases short, with 5 bases between. This CDR3 comprises 12 residues. CDR3 nucleotide sequence: TGTGCCAGTAGTAGACAGTACAATGAGCAGTTCTTC. Its translation: CASSRQYNEQFF.

This clone appeared a few times. This rearrangement joins TRBV7-3 to TRBJ2-1; D possibly corresponds to TRBD1 (6 bases). Germline lookup yields CDR1 SGHTA and CDR2 FQGTGA. CDR3 length: 15 residues. Trimming cost V 6 bases and J 0 bases, with 12 bases left between them. CDR3 in DNA: TGTGCCAGCAGATTGGACAGAGCCTCCTACAATGAGCAGTTCTTC. Translated, it gives CASRLDRASYNEQFF.

The chain links TRBV6-1 to TRBJ2-7, with D possibly being TRBD2 (5 bases). Trimming stripped 3 bases from V and 9 bases from J, with 18 bases between. CDR1 is MNHNS and CDR2 is SASEGT in the germline V gene. This CDR3 has 14 residues. For the CDR3, the DNA is TGTGCCAGCAGTGACCCCGGGATTACCGCGGGGCAGTACTTC. Translated, it gives CASSDPGITAGQYF.

The CDR3, as DNA: TGTGCCACCAGTGATTTGGCCTCGGACGGCTACACCTTC. Amino acids: CATSDLASDGYTF. The chain couples TRBV24-1 to TRBJ1-2; no reliable D call. The CDR3 has 13 amino acids. Germline CDR1 KGHDR, CDR2 SFDVKD. Trimming left V 0 bases short and J 8 bases short, with 9 bases between.

The gene calls are TRBV18 and TRBJ1-1; D might be TRBD1 (5 bases). The CDR3 runs 15 residues. Deletions cut 3 bases from V and 5 bases from J, with 16 bases between. The germline gives CDR1 KGHSH, CDR2 LQKENI. DNA for the CDR3: TGTGCCAGCTCACCTTCACTCGGCAGGGAGACTGAAGCTTTCTTT. Translated, it gives CASSPSLGRETEAFF.

This CDR3 is CASSTKLNTEAFF. The CDR3 nucleotides are TGTGCCAGTAGTACTAAACTGAACACTGAAGCTTTCTTT. V is TRBV19 and J is TRBJ1-1; no clear D. Germline V gene sequence: CDR1 LNHDA, CDR2 SQIVND (reference sequence). The CDR3 contains 13 residues. V shed 4 bases and J shed 0 bases, with 6 bases lying between them.

The chain couples TRBV24-1 to TRBJ1-5; no firm D call. Trimming stripped 3 bases from V and 5 bases from J, with 10 bases between. CDR1 and CDR2 from the germline V gene are KGHDR and SFDVKD. This CDR3 comprises 14 residues. CDR3 nucleotide sequence: TGTGCCACCAGTGATACGGTCTCCTATCAGCCCCAGCATTTT. It yields the protein CATSDTVSYQPQHF.

The CDR3: CASSEPGSLSYEQYF. CDR3 sequence (DNA): TGTGCCAGCAGTGAACCCGGGTCCCTCTCCTACGAGCAGTACTTC. The chain is built from TRBV6-1 and TRBJ2-7; D unresolved. V lost 2 bases and J lost 0, with 11 bases in between. This CDR3 contains 15 residues. The V gene's germline CDR1 is MNHNS and CDR2 SASEGT.

V is TRBV4-3 and J is TRBJ1-1; D is unclear. Trimming took off 5 bases at V and 1 base at J, with 8 bases between the two ends. This CDR3 region has 13 residues. Germline-derived CDR1 and CDR2 are LGHNA and YSLEER. CDR3 DNA sequence: TGCGCCAGCAGCTCGTCTGCGAACACTGAAGCTTTCTTT. Translation: CASSSSANTEAFF.